The rows below give T cell receptor beta chains drawn from one sample of a study of radiotherapy plus CTLA-4 blockade in lung cancer. Some clones are missing from TCRdb's copy, which holds only in-frame ones; the method was immunoSEQ multiplex PCR. The sample holds about 88,000 clones; around 72% are singletons and the top ten take roughly an eighth. Sequences were derived from peripheral blood, sampled from a patient treated with radiotherapy plus ipilimumab. The receptors were gathered from a human donor with non-small cell lung cancer that progressed on radiotherapy plus ipilimumab. Both conserved end residues are trimmed from each CDR3.

v_gene,CDR3aa
TRBV7-9,ASSPRGQGGEDTQY
TRBV19,ASSIVGGRTKNIQY
TRBV30,AWTRGRHTDTQY
TRBV4-1,ASSPRQGMNTEAF
TRBV5-1,ASSLVVGGQETQY
TRBV5-1,ASSVGQQQDTQY
TRBV5-4,ASSPDANYGYT
TRBV30,AGRRGNTEAF
TRBV28,ASRGGLMLPGLLPQGYT
TRBV21-1,ASSEGTDRAETQY
TRBV10-2,ASRYNTGNSGANVLT
TRBV28,ASSSIRGHNEKLF
TRBV30,AWSVSYQPQH
TRBV9,ASSAFDNEQF
TRBV19,ASSIGALPTYEQY
TRBV7-8,ASRNRDLRHNEQF
TRBV6-5,ASSYWDSSYNSPLH
TRBV10-3,AISRTGAYNEQF
TRBV4-2,ASSEEATNEKLF
TRBV6-1,ASSEEGSYYEQY
TRBV7-2,ASSASYEQY
TRBV11-2,ASSPASGVLGTDTQY
TRBV5-4,ASSLANYLSEAF
TRBV5-4,ASSFFDSAGTQY
TRBV13,ASSFARRGGTGELF
TRBV28,ASYEASQETQY
TRBV2,ASSEMAPSTDTQY
TRBV6-1,ASSEEAARGGEPQH
TRBV19,ASNQGWTGELF
TRBV16,ASSQLGGVSNQPQH
TRBV7-2,ASSFRPGERSEQY
TRBV5-6,ASSRLAGGTETQY
TRBV18,ASSPQAQEGAGETQY
TRBV7-2,ASSLVGGAGSNQPQH
TRBV7-2,ASSLGLSEQF
TRBV19,ASSIDGGNSPLH
TRBV18,ASSQEVIYGYT
TRBV11-1,ASSAQGGRGHTDTQY
TRBV4-1,ASSRGDTDTQY
TRBV7-9,ASSGGTERKLF
TRBV27,ASSLRLNRDYNSPLH
TRBV2,AIFRAISGANVLT
TRBV5-6,ASSDGPRATDTQY
TRBV5-1,ASSGTDLGEQY
TRBV7-3,ASSPQGRQETQY
TRBV19,ASSTGQNNSPLH
TRBV2,ASSTANSGNTIY
TRBV5-1,ASSLLLTGAGTGELF
TRBV5-4,ASSPGGNTGELF
TRBV6-5,AVKKRGAQEGELF
TRBV28,ASSLPGQNNYGYT
TRBV11-2,ASSFRGSRGGLGTYEQY
TRBV28,ASISKGPAHNEQF
TRBV2,ASTPGGSSPLH
TRBV28,AGGRGGGGQPQH
TRBV6-6,ASSWDSYTGELF
TRBV18,ASSPGPRSNQPQH
TRBV7-9,ASSPGGFLQPQH